This is a list of T cell receptor beta chains from one sample in a study of PD-1 blockade in classical Hodgkin lymphoma. Repertoires were generated with immunoSEQ multiplex PCR, while TCRdb's copy carries only in-frame clones and drops some. The table has more than 30,000 clones, around 90% seen once; the top ten hold around 1.2%. The sequencing input was CD4+ T cells from blood. The receptors shown here come from a human donor with classical Hodgkin lymphoma. Both conserved end residues are part of each CDR3. Each record gives: clone size, J gene, D gene, V gene, CDR3 protein, CDR3 DNA. D genes are given only for firm matches. Expanded clones are given a class, and other clones once, few, many or no size at all.

size: few
J: TRBJ1-5
D: -
V: TRBV11-3
CDR3: CASSHLGASGNQPQHF
DNA: TGTGCCAGCAGCCACCTGGGGGCCTCGGGCAATCAGCCCCAGCATTTT

size: -
J: TRBJ1-3
D: -
V: TRBV9
CDR3: CASSVAGEGNTIYF
DNA: TGTGCCAGCAGCGTAGCGGGGGAGGGAAACACCATATATTTT

size: -
J: TRBJ1-1
D: -
V: TRBV2
CDR3: CASNLRGADEAFF
DNA: TGTGCCAGCAATCTTCGGGGGGCTGATGAAGCTTTCTTT

size: -
J: TRBJ2-1
D: -
V: TRBV20-1
CDR3: CSARRWNEQFF
DNA: TGCAGTGCTAGAAGGTGGAATGAGCAGTTCTTC

size: -
J: TRBJ1-4
D: TRBD1
V: TRBV6-4
CDR3: CASTRDRADANEKLFF
DNA: TGTGCCAGCACCAGAGACAGGGCAGACGCTAATGAAAAACTGTTTTTT

size: -
J: TRBJ2-4
D: -
V: TRBV27
CDR3: CASSLKGGGSLGIQYF
DNA: TGTGCCAGCAGTTTAAAGGGAGGGGGCTCGTTAGGCATTCAGTACTTC

size: -
J: TRBJ2-5
D: -
V: TRBV27
CDR3: CASKGLETQYF
DNA: TGTGCCAGCAAGGGGTTAGAGACCCAGTACTTC

size: -
J: TRBJ1-1
D: TRBD1
V: TRBV5-1
CDR3: CASSPGQSTFGTEAFF
DNA: TGCGCCAGCAGCCCGGGACAGAGTACCTTCGGCACTGAAGCTTTCTTT

size: few
J: TRBJ1-4
D: -
V: TRBV7-9
CDR3: CASSSRNGQKEKLFF
DNA: TGTGCCAGCAGCTCCAGGAACGGTCAGAAGGAAAAACTGTTTTTT

size: -
J: TRBJ1-1
D: -
V: TRBV29-1
CDR3: CSVARRLNTEAFF
DNA: TGCAGCGTTGCACGGCGCTTGAACACTGAAGCTTTCTTT

size: -
J: TRBJ2-5
D: TRBD2
V: TRBV14
CDR3: CASGLGAGGPGETQYF
DNA: TGTGCCAGCGGACTAGGGGCGGGAGGGCCAGGAGAGACCCAGTACTTC

size: -
J: TRBJ2-2
D: -
V: TRBV10-1
CDR3: CASRSGANTGELFF
DNA: TGCGCCAGCAGATCAGGGGCAAACACCGGGGAGCTGTTTTTT

size: -
J: TRBJ2-3
D: TRBD2
V: TRBV5-5
CDR3: CASSWDPFTSGAQYF
DNA: TGTGCCAGCAGCTGGGACCCTTTTACTAGCGGAGCGCAGTATTTT

size: once
J: TRBJ2-3
D: -
V: TRBV9
CDR3: CASSVEGDTQYF
DNA: TGTGCCAGCAGCGTAGAAGGTGATACGCAGTATTTT

size: -
J: TRBJ2-5
D: -
V: TRBV2
CDR3: CASSEGLTGGIQETQYF
DNA: TGTGCCAGCAGTGAGGGTTTGACGGGGGGCATACAAGAGACCCAGTACTTC

size: once
J: TRBJ1-4
D: -
V: TRBV12-5
CDR3: CASGLGAPLGNEKLFF
DNA: TGTGCTAGTGGCCTGGGGGCGCCGCTCGGTAATGAAAAACTGTTTTTT

size: -
J: TRBJ2-1
D: -
V: TRBV7-2
CDR3: CASSLSGVAYNEQFF
DNA: TGTGCCAGCAGCTTATCGGGAGTGGCCTACAATGAGCAGTTCTTC

size: -
J: TRBJ1-5
D: TRBD1
V: TRBV5-8
CDR3: CASSLGKGAYSNQPQHF
DNA: TGTGCCAGCAGCTTGGGGAAGGGGGCGTATAGCAATCAGCCCCAGCATTTT

size: -
J: TRBJ1-2
D: -
V: TRBV5-6
CDR3: CASSLAGLGYGYTF
DNA: TGTGCCAGCAGCTTGGCTGGCCTGGGCTATGGCTACACCTTC

size: -
J: TRBJ1-5
D: -
V: TRBV6-6
CDR3: CASRTGTASNQPQHF
DNA: TGTGCCAGCAGGACCGGGACGGCTAGCAATCAGCCCCAGCATTTT

size: -
J: TRBJ2-5
D: -
V: TRBV5-1
CDR3: CASSLYRATRGETQYF
DNA: TGCGCCAGCAGCTTGTACCGGGCTACCCGGGGGGAGACCCAGTACTTC

size: -
J: TRBJ1-2
D: -
V: TRBV28
CDR3: CASSRDSQYGYTF
DNA: TGTGCCAGCAGCCGTGACAGCCAGTATGGCTACACCTTC

size: -
J: TRBJ2-7
D: -
V: TRBV5-6
CDR3: CASRFDREYEQYF
DNA: TGTGCCAGCAGATTTGACCGAGAATACGAGCAGTACTTC

size: -
J: TRBJ2-1
D: TRBD2
V: TRBV11-1
CDR3: CASSLGLAGNEQFF
DNA: TGTGCCAGCAGCTTAGGGCTAGCGGGTAATGAGCAGTTCTTC

size: -
J: TRBJ1-1
D: TRBD1
V: TRBV10-1
CDR3: CASSPGTAYGTEAFF
DNA: TGCGCCAGCAGCCCCGGGACAGCGTATGGCACTGAAGCTTTCTTT

size: once
J: TRBJ2-1
D: -
V: TRBV5-1
CDR3: CASNPEDGVEGEQFF
DNA: TGCGCCTCCAATCCCGAGGACGGCGTAGAAGGTGAGCAGTTCTTC

size: few
J: TRBJ1-2
D: -
V: TRBV6-1
CDR3: CASSEGSSTGYTF
DNA: TGTGCCAGCAGTGAAGGATCTTCCACTGGCTACACCTTC

size: -
J: TRBJ1-2
D: TRBD1
V: TRBV5-1
CDR3: CASSLGQGRDLNGYTF
DNA: TGCGCCAGCAGCTTGGGACAGGGAAGAGACTTGAATGGCTACACCTTC

size: -
J: TRBJ1-4
D: -
V: TRBV10-2
CDR3: CASSEQGLEKLFF
DNA: TGCGCCAGCAGTGAGCAGGGGCTTGAAAAACTGTTTTTT

size: -
J: TRBJ2-7
D: TRBD1
V: TRBV7-9
CDR3: CASSIGQGSHEQYF
DNA: TGTGCCAGCAGCATCGGACAGGGTTCCCACGAGCAGTACTTC

size: -
J: TRBJ2-3
D: TRBD1
V: TRBV5-1
CDR3: CASSTGQGGTDTQYF
DNA: TGCGCCAGCAGCACCGGACAGGGGGGGACAGATACGCAGTATTTT

size: -
J: TRBJ2-3
D: TRBD2
V: TRBV11-2
CDR3: CASSLALAGGTDTQYF
DNA: TGTGCCAGCAGCTTAGCGCTAGCGGGTGGCACAGATACGCAGTATTTT